This TCR beta chain comes out of a study of shared clonotypes between healthy human individuals. For the study at large: CD8 memory received one plate per donor, CD8 naive two, CD4 memory three and CD4 naive three.

CD8 cells classed as naive were CD45RO-negative and positively selected for CCR7, excluding terminally differentiated effector memory CD45RA+ cells. Every subset had its genomic DNA shared out evenly among several immunoSEQ plates. Generated by immunoSEQ multiplex PCR, the TCRdb table keeps only in-frame clones and is missing some. The data hold some 2 million clones, with approximately 95% observed a single time. Germline V gives CDR1 SGDLS, CDR2 YYNGEE. V was trimmed by 0 bases and J by 7 bases, leaving 4 bases between them. The CDR3 totals 12 residues. Study-level results: What limited the represented genetic and exposure-history diversity was the small number of donors. Sharing of clonotypes among donors was expected to vary with sequencing depth.

Regarding this clone: Its specificity is not known.

This chain uses TRBV9 with TRBJ2-2; no reliable D call. Material for sequencing was naive CD8+ T cells sorted from blood. This TCR came from a man in his late teens or twenties in good health. Here the CDR3 reads CASSVDNGELFF. CDR3 coding DNA: TGTGCCAGCAGCGTAGATAACGGGGAGCTGTTTTTT.